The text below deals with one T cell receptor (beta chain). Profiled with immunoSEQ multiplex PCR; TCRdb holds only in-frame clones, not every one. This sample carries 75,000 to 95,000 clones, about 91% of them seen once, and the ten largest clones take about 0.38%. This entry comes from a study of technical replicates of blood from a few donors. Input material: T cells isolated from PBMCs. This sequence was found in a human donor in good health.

CDR3 DNA: TGTGCCAGCAGCGTAGAAGAGTGGAACTATGGCTACACCTTC. Translating it yields CASSVEEWNYGYTF. This chain uses TRBV9 with TRBJ1-2; no definite D call. CDR3 size: 14 residues. CDR1 is SGDLS and CDR2 is YYNGEE in the germline V gene. V was pared by 0 bases and J by 2 bases, with 8 bases between.